Listed below are T cell receptor beta chains from one sample, sequenced in a study of CD8 T cells in ankylosing spondylitis. TCRdb redid the calling of the 5' RACE reads with MiXCR, one entry per CDR3 protein. Of 700,000 to 850,000 distinct CDR3 sequences in the sample, about 10% are singletons; the top ten hold around 0.51%. The sequencing input was blood, either unsorted or a sorted T cell fraction (not recorded which). These receptors all come from a male donor with ankylosing spondylitis. The CDR3 runs from the conserved cysteine through the conserved F or W. Each record gives: J gene, CDR3 length, V gene, clone size, D gene, CDR3 protein, CDR3 DNA. D genes are given only for firm matches. A clone size is listed for some rows: how often the clone was seen (once, few, many), or a class if it is expanded.

TRBJ2-1 | 16 | TRBV24-1 | - | - | CATSDFKAGSYNEQFF | TGTGCCACCAGTGATTTTAAGGCTGGGAGCTACAATGAGCAGTTCTTC
TRBJ1-1 | 18 | TRBV10-3 | many | - | CAISESKSWTHLGTEAFF | TGTGCCATCAGTGAGTCGAAGTCTTGGACCCACTTGGGCACTGAAGCTTTCTTT
TRBJ2-7 | 10 | TRBV6-1 | - | - | CASSGRLWYF | TGTGCCAGCAGTGGTCGACTTTGGTACTTC
TRBJ1-2 | 15 | TRBV7-2 | few | - | CASSLDLAAGKGYTF | TGTGCCAGCAGCTTAGACTTGGCGGCAGGGAAGGGCTACACCTTC
TRBJ1-2 | 12 | TRBV4-3 | few | - | CASSQDLYGYTF | TGCGCCAGCAGCCAAGATCTCTATGGCTACACCTTC
TRBJ1-1 | 15 | TRBV7-2 | few | - | CASSLAIGRYTEAFF | TGTGCCAGCAGCTTAGCCATAGGGAGGTACACTGAAGCTTTCTTT
TRBJ2-2 | 14 | TRBV20-1 | few | TRBD2 | CSARWWGGTGELFF | TGCAGTGCTCGTTGGTGGGGGGGCACCGGGGAGCTGTTTTTT
TRBJ2-1 | 13 | TRBV5-1 | many | - | CASSSIPDNEQFF | TGCGCCAGCAGCTCTATACCAGACAATGAGCAGTTCTTC
TRBJ2-1 | 15 | TRBV20-1 | many | TRBD2 | CSARIRTSGNNEQFF | TGCAGTGCTAGGATACGGACTAGCGGGAATAATGAGCAGTTCTTC
TRBJ1-1 | 13 | TRBV20-1 | - | - | CSARDRLGTEAFF | TGCAGTGCTAGAGATCGTCTCGGGACTGAAGCTTTCTTT
TRBJ2-7 | 13 | TRBV5-1 | many | - | CASSSSRQREQYF | TGCGCCAGCAGCTCCTCACGACAGAGGGAGCAGTACTTC
TRBJ2-3 | 15 | TRBV20-1 | few | TRBD2 | CSANRLAGIHDTQYF | TGCAGTGCTAACCGACTAGCGGGGATACACGATACGCAGTATTTT
TRBJ1-1 | 16 | TRBV7-2 | few | - | CASSPRSTGSNTEAFF | TGTGCCAGCAGCCCCCGCAGTACAGGGTCGAACACTGAAGCTTTCTTT
TRBJ2-7 | 15 | TRBV9 | - | TRBD1 | CASSVATGVGYEQYF | TGTGCCAGCAGCGTAGCTACAGGGGTGGGTTACGAGCAGTACTTC
TRBJ2-3 | 13 | TRBV9 | many | - | CASTAASSDTQYF | TGTGCCAGCACGGCAGCGAGCTCAGATACGCAGTATTTT
TRBJ2-2 | 18 | TRBV18 | few | TRBD2 | CASSPPGLAGSNTGELFF | TGTGCCAGCTCACCACCCGGACTAGCGGGATCGAACACCGGGGAGCTGTTTTTT
TRBJ2-2 | 14 | TRBV12-3/TRBV12-4 | many | - | CASSFQGGTGELFF | TGTGCCAGCAGTTTCCAGGGTGGCACCGGGGAGCTGTTTTTT
TRBJ2-1 | 14 | TRBV5-1 | - | - | CASSLGEIVNEQFF | TGCGCCAGCAGCTTGGGGGAGATCGTCAATGAGCAGTTCTTC
TRBJ2-7 | 15 | TRBV7-9 | many | - | CASSGLGSTSYEQYF | TGTGCCAGCAGCGGCTTAGGATCGACCTCCTACGAGCAGTACTTC
TRBJ2-7 | 17 | TRBV7-2 | few | - | CASSHPPGRDGKYEQYF | TGTGCCAGCAGCCATCCCCCCGGTAGGGACGGGAAATACGAGCAGTACTTC
TRBJ2-7 | 15 | TRBV20-1 | many | - | CSAAPGGESSYEQYF | TGCAGTGCCGCGCCAGGTGGGGAGAGCTCCTACGAGCAGTACTTC
TRBJ1-3 | 14 | TRBV7-9 | few | - | CASSVVSSGNTIYF | TGTGCCAGCTCGGTGGTGAGCTCTGGAAACACCATATATTTT
TRBJ2-5 | 14 | TRBV21-1 | - | - | CASSKRAAQETQYF | TGTGCCAGCAGCAAACGGGCAGCTCAAGAGACCCAGTACTTC
TRBJ2-1 | 14 | TRBV5-1 | many | TRBD2 | CASSLAGTDNEQFF | TGCGCCAGCAGCTTAGCGGGAACTGACAATGAGCAGTTCTTC
TRBJ2-7 | 11 | TRBV12-3/TRBV12-4 | many | - | CASSLAGEQYF | TGTGCCAGCAGTCTTGCGGGTGAGCAGTACTTC
TRBJ1-2 | 16 | TRBV6-5 | few | TRBD1 | CASSYERTGELYGYTF | TGTGCCAGCAGTTACGAAAGGACAGGGGAGTTATATGGCTACACCTTC
TRBJ2-1 | 12 | TRBV7-2 | - | TRBD1 | CASSPAGQGQFF | TGTGCCAGCAGCCCGGCGGGACAGGGTCAGTTCTTC
TRBJ1-1 | 14 | TRBV29-1 | - | TRBD1 | CSVEVDRELTEAFF | TGCAGCGTTGAAGTGGACAGGGAGTTGACTGAAGCTTTCTTT
TRBJ2-7 | 11 | TRBV6-5 | - | - | CATSSSYEQYF | TGTGCCACCTCGAGCTCCTACGAGCAGTACTTC
TRBJ2-7 | 14 | TRBV10-3 | few | - | CAISEYRDPYEQYF | TGTGCCATCAGTGAGTATCGGGATCCCTACGAGCAGTACTTC
TRBJ2-4 | 13 | TRBV18 | few | - | CASSGQAKNIQYF | TGTGCCAGCTCAGGTCAGGCGAAAAACATTCAGTACTTC
TRBJ2-5 | 12 | TRBV20-1 | - | - | CSARDWQETQYF | TGCAGTGCTAGGGACTGGCAAGAGACCCAGTACTTC
TRBJ2-3 | 15 | TRBV20-1 | - | - | CSAAVGSRNTDTQYF | TGCAGTGCCGCAGTAGGGAGCCGAAACACAGATACGCAGTATTTT
TRBJ2-5 | 10 | TRBV20-1 | many | - | CSALGETQYF | TGCAGTGCTCTCGGGGAGACCCAGTACTTC
TRBJ1-1 | 15 | TRBV27 | few | - | CASSLLPGSGTEAFF | TGTGCCAGCAGTTTACTTCCAGGGTCGGGCACTGAAGCTTTCTTT
TRBJ1-5 | 17 | TRBV12-3/TRBV12-4 | many | - | CASSKRAVRGAYEPQHF | TGTGCCAGCAGCAAAAGGGCGGTACGGGGGGCGTACGAGCCCCAGCATTTT
TRBJ1-5 | 14 | TRBV29-1 | - | TRBD1 | CSVERGQGNQPQHF | TGCAGCGTTGAACGAGGACAGGGGAATCAGCCCCAGCATTTT
TRBJ1-1 | 17 | TRBV5-6 | - | - | CASSLDRRQALNTEAFF | TGTGCCAGCAGCTTGGACAGGCGGCAGGCGCTAAACACTGAAGCTTTCTTT
TRBJ2-1 | 16 | TRBV15 | many | TRBD1 | CATSRVTGGHYNEQFF | TGTGCCACCAGCAGAGTGACAGGGGGCCACTACAATGAGCAGTTCTTC
TRBJ2-3 | 15 | TRBV4-1 | few | TRBD2 | CASRRLAGDRHTQYF | TGCGCCAGCAGAAGACTAGCGGGAGACCGCCATACGCAGTATTTT
TRBJ2-3 | 18 | TRBV4-2 | few | - | CASSQETPRASYTDTQYF | TGTGCCAGCAGCCAAGAGACCCCGAGAGCGAGCTACACAGATACGCAGTATTTT
TRBJ2-5 | 15 | TRBV18 | - | - | CASSPAHQSAETQYF | TGTGCCAGCTCACCAGCACATCAATCGGCGGAGACCCAGTACTTC
TRBJ1-3 | 14 | TRBV7-8 | few | TRBD1 | CASSSAGGRNTIYF | TGTGCCAGCAGCTCAGCAGGGGGACGAAACACCATATATTTT
TRBJ2-7 | 15 | TRBV6-2/TRBV6-3 | - | TRBD1 | CASSYLGQGAYEQYF | TGTGCCAGCAGTTACCTCGGACAGGGGGCTTATGAGCAGTACTTC